The following is a T cell receptor beta chain sequence with its context. The antigen is not known. This specimen belongs to a study of cytomegalovirus exposure and HLA in healthy donors. The wider study: Early on, a data release was issued that held some 85 million unique TCRs from HLA-typed donors.

The study ran its PCR with 60 Vbeta and 13 Jbeta primers. TCRdb's table, derived via immunoSEQ multiplex PCR, lists solely in-frame clones and lacks some. Seen in this sample are approximately 200,000 clones; the ten most common clones hold less than 0.85%. Study-wide results and caveats: Reported performance of the classifier showed diagnosis of cytomegalovirus status with high specificity and sensitivity.

The trim removed 3 bases at V and 3 bases at J, leaving 0 bases unmatched. The CDR3 totals 13 residues. Germline CDR1 is SGHTA and CDR2 is FQGNSA. The sequencing input was PBMCs. This sequence originates from a boy aged 10-17 years in good health and CMV-seronegative. V is TRBV7-2 and J is TRBJ1-1; 8 bases line up with TRBD1. CDR3: CASSLDRDTEAFF. In nucleotides, the CDR3 is TGTGCCAGCAGCTTGGACAGGGACACTGAAGCTTTCTTT.